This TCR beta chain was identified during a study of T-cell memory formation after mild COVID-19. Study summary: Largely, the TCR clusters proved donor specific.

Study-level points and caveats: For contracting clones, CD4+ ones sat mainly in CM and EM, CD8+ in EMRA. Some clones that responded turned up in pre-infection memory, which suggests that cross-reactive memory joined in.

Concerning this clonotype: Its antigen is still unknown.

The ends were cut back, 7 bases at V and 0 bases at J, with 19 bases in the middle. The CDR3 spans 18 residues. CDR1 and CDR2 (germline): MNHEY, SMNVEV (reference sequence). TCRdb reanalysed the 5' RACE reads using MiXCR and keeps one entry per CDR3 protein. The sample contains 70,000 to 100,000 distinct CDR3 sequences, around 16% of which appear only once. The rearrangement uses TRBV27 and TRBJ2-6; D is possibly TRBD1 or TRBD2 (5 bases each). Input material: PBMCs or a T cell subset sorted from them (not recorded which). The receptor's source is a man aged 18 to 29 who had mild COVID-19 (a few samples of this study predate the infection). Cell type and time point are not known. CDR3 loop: CASTQWGRPSSGANVLTF. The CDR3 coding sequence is TGTGCCAGCACCCAGTGGGGACGTCCGAGCTCTGGGGCCAACGTCCTGACTTTC.